The 31 T cell receptor beta chains presented below share a single source sample, sequenced in a study of blood T cell repertoires in COVID-19 (dated by TCRdb to about 2020). Library creation used the immunoSEQ multiplex PCR assay. In its TCRdb copy, this immuneACCESS table keeps in-frame sequences only and misses some clones. Where compared with another copy, unresolved V genes explain less than half of these, and the others have no known cause. The sample contains about 120,000 clones, 90% of them found a single time. 3.8% of the sample goes to the ten largest clones. Material: peripheral blood. These receptors were obtained from a woman aged 60 to 75 with COVID-19, enrolled during active disease.

This chain connects TRBV15 to TRBJ2-2, with 7 bases aligning to TRBD1. Losses at the gene ends were 1 base for V and 6 bases for J; bases not matched to a gene: 2. CDR1 is LNHNV and CDR2 is YYDKDF in the germline V gene (reference sequence). This CDR3 is built from 14 residues. CDR3 DNA: TGTGCCACCAGCAGAGTAGGGGGCCCCGGGGAGCTGTTTTTT. Protein: CATSRVGGPGELFF. The whole variable domain, remainder taken from reference TRBV15 and TRBJ2-2, is DAMVIQNPRYQVTQFGKPVTLSCSQTLNHNVMYWYQQKSSQAPKLLFHYYDKDFNNEADTPDNFQSRRPNTSFCFLDIRSPGLGDTAMYLCATSRVGGPGELFFGEGSRLTVL.

The V and J genes are TRBV7-2 and TRBJ2-7; TRBD1 matches 9 bases. Germline CDR1 SGHTA, CDR2 FQGNSA. V lost 6 bases and J lost 4; bases outside the gene matches: 7. This CDR3 is 14 amino acids long. Written as DNA, the CDR3 is TGTGCCAGCAGAGCTCATGGACAGGGGTACGAGCAGTACTTC. Encoded protein: CASRAHGQGYEQYF.

This rearrangement joins TRBV19 to TRBJ2-2; no definite D call. This CDR3 spans 14 amino acids. Germline CDR1 reads LNHDA; CDR2 reads SQIVND (reference sequence). Trimming shortened V by 3 bases and J by 1 base, and 6 bases separated the two germline ends. CDR3 bases: TGTGCCAGTAGTATTAACGGGAACACCGGGGAGCTGTTTTTT. This codes for CASSINGNTGELFF.

This clone came up a few times. The rearrangement uses TRBV19 and TRBJ2-5; 8 positions agree with TRBD2. V dropped 5 bases and J dropped 5; count of bases not matched to a gene: 16. The CDR3 is made up of 17 amino acids. In germline, CDR1 is LNHDA, CDR2 SQIVND (reference sequence). DNA of the CDR3: TGTGCCAGTAGTTCGAACCCACGGGGGGGCAGGAAGGAGACCCAGTACTTC. It translates to CASSSNPRGGRKETQYF.

The V call is TRBV6-4, the J call TRBJ2-2, with D possibly TRBD2 on 5 matching bases. The CDR3 has 16 residues. Germline CDR1 and CDR2: MRHNA and SNTAGT. The V gene lost 6 bases and the J gene lost 2 bases, with 16 bases spanning the gap. CDR3 sequence reads: CASSDQSTGNTGELFF. In nucleotides, the CDR3 is TGTGCCAGCAGCGACCAATCTACGGGAAACACCGGGGAGCTGTTTTTT.

V is TRBV12-3 or TRBV12-4 and J is TRBJ1-1; 7 nucleotides agree with TRBD1. The CDR3 contains 13 residues. Losses at the gene ends were 0 bases for V and 10 bases for J; bases not matched to a gene: 5. In nucleotides, the CDR3 is TGTGCCAGCAGTTTAGCAGAGGGGGCTCCAGCTTTCTTT. Translation gives CASSLAEGAPAFF.

This chain connects TRBV19 to TRBJ2-7; 9 nucleotides match TRBD1. Germline CDR1 LNHDA, CDR2 SQIVND (reference sequence). The length of the CDR3 is 14 residues. The ends lost 7 bases at V and 4 bases at J; junction bases unmatched: 8. CDR3: CASTPGQGAYEQYF. CDR3 nucleotide sequence: TGTGCCAGTACCCCGGGACAGGGAGCGTACGAGCAGTACTTC. The whole variable domain, remainder taken from reference TRBV19 and TRBJ2-7, is DGGITQSPKYLFRKEGQNVTLSCEQNLNHDAMYWYRQDPGQGLRLIYYSQIVNDFQKGDIAEGYSVSREKKESFPLTVTSAQKNPTAFYLCASTPGQGAYEQYFGPGTRLTVT.

The gene calls are TRBV5-5 and TRBJ1-2; D is unresolved. Germline V CDR1 and CDR2: SGHKS, YYEKEE (reference sequence). The CDR3 has 13 amino acids. V lost 4 bases and J lost 8, with 15 bases in between. Written as DNA, the CDR3 is TGTGCCAGCAGCCCAGAACCCCAGACAGGCTACACCTTC. It codes for CASSPEPQTGYTF.

This clone is a singleton in its sample. The chain combines TRBV2 with TRBJ1-1; D possibly corresponds to TRBD1 (6 bases). V gave up 5 bases and J gave up 10 bases, with 11 bases separating them. This CDR3 region has 11 residues. Germline V lookup: CDR1 SNHLY, CDR2 FYNNEI. The CDR3 sequence: CASSNRERAFF. In DNA, the CDR3 is TGTGCCAGCAGTAACAGGGAGAGAGCTTTCTTT.

The CDR3 coding sequence is TGCGCCAGCAGCCAAGTATTGACTAGCGGGGGCGGCACAGATACGCAGTATTTT. Its translation: CASSQVLTSGGGTDTQYF. This chain connects TRBV4-3 to TRBJ2-3; 12 nucleotides match TRBD2. The CDR3 runs 18 residues. Germline-derived CDR1 and CDR2 are LGHNA and YSLEER. The J segment lost 1 base and the V segment lost 1 base, leaving 6 bases of the junction unmatched.

This clone was found once. The chain carries TRBV6-2 or TRBV6-3 and TRBJ1-1; D possibly corresponds to TRBD1 (6 bases). V gave up 5 bases and J gave up 1 base, with 14 bases separating them. Germline V gene data show CDR1 as MNHEY and CDR2 as SVGEGT. This CDR3 is built from 15 residues. The CDR3 spells CASSERGGRNTEAFF. The CDR3 DNA is TGTGCCAGCAGTGAGAGAGGGGGTAGGAACACTGAAGCTTTCTTT.

In this sample, this clone turned up once. V and J are TRBV7-2 and TRBJ2-2; a weak D match, TRBD1 (5 bases). Trimming took 5 bases from V and 1 from J, leaving 8 bases between them. This CDR3 has 14 residues. The germline CDR1 and CDR2 sequences are SGHTA and FQGNSA. The CDR3 protein is CASSPGMNTGELFF. The CDR3 nucleotides read TGTGCCAGCAGCCCAGGGATGAACACCGGGGAGCTGTTTTTT.

The chain is built from TRBV19 and TRBJ2-1; D is possibly TRBD2 (5 bases). V lost 3 bases and J 10 bases, leaving 13 bases between the germline ends. CDR1 and CDR2 from the germline V gene are LNHDA and SQIVND (reference sequence). CDR3 length: 13 amino acids. CDR3 sequence reads: CASSIQAAREQFF. As DNA, the CDR3 is TGTGCCAGTAGTATCCAAGCGGCCAGGGAGCAGTTCTTC.

The chain joins TRBV14 to TRBJ1-1, with TRBD1 identical over 9 bases. The length of the CDR3 is 15 residues. The V gene's germline CDR1 is SGHDN and CDR2 FVKESK. J gave up 6 bases and V 5 bases, and 10 bases lay outside the gene matches. The CDR3 here is CASSSVQGAFAEAFF. The CDR3 DNA reads TGTGCCAGCAGCTCAGTACAGGGGGCGTTCGCTGAAGCTTTCTTT. Full variable domain (rest looked up from reference TRBV14 and TRBJ1-1): EAGVTQFPSHSVIEKGQTVTLRCDPISGHDNLYWYRRVMGKEIKFLLHFVKESKQDESGMPNNRFLAERTGGTYSTLKVQPAELEDSGVYFCASSSVQGAFAEAFFGQGTRLTVV.

The DNA for the CDR3 is TGTGCCAGCAGCTTGGGCGGGACAGCTAATGAAAAACTGTTTTTT. Its translation: CASSLGGTANEKLFF. The chain is built from TRBV5-8 and TRBJ1-4; 7 positions agree with TRBD1. The CDR3 has 15 amino acids. Per germline, CDR1 SGHTS and CDR2 YDEGEE. J was trimmed by 3 bases and V by 0 bases; bases with no gene match: 2.

This sequence joins TRBV5-1 and TRBJ1-4; 8 nucleotides agree with TRBD1. The V gene's germline CDR1 is SGHRS and CDR2 YFSETQ. V trimming: 4 bases; J trimming: 3 bases; junction bases outside the gene matches: 5. The length of the CDR3 is 15 residues. The CDR3 reads CASSGTGAANEKLFF. As DNA, the CDR3 is TGCGCCAGCAGCGGGACAGGAGCGGCTAATGAAAAACTGTTTTTT.

The chain has TRBV27 and TRBJ1-6; tentatively, D is TRBD1 (6 bases). Germline V gene sequence: CDR1 MNHEY, CDR2 SMNVEV (reference sequence). The length of the CDR3 is 15 residues. The V end lost 5 bases, the J end lost 12 bases, and 20 bases lay between the germline ends. The CDR3 sequence: CASSLAPRGLGPLHF. The CDR3 coding sequence is TGTGCCAGCAGTCTAGCACCGCGGGGGCTAGGACCCCTCCACTTT.

V is TRBV4-3 and J is TRBJ1-1; D is unresolved. CDR3 length: 14 residues. V lost 0 bases, J lost 1 base, and 6 bases lay in between. Per germline, CDR1 LGHNA and CDR2 YSLEER. The CDR3 nucleotides read TGCGCCAGCAGCCAAGAATACTCGAACACTGAAGCTTTCTTT. Protein: CASSQEYSNTEAFF.

This clone was picked up one time. The chain links TRBV5-6 to TRBJ1-2, with 7 bases matching TRBD1. J lost 4 bases, V lost 0 bases, and 6 bases had no gene match. The CDR3 totals 15 residues. The germline gives CDR1 SGHDT, CDR2 YYEEEE. In DNA, the CDR3 is TGTGCCAGCAGCTTGGTCGTGACAGGGAGCTATGGCTACACCTTC. It translates to CASSLVVTGSYGYTF.

The genes are TRBV6-2 or TRBV6-3 and TRBJ1-1; D may be TRBD1 (6 bases). This CDR3 has 14 amino acids. Germline-derived CDR1 and CDR2 are MNHEY and SVGEGT. V gave up 5 bases and J gave up 1 base, with 11 bases separating them. The CDR3 region is CASSNWGPNTEAFF. CDR3 DNA sequence: TGTGCCAGCAGTAACTGGGGGCCGAACACTGAAGCTTTCTTT.

The chain carries TRBV5-1 and TRBJ1-4, with 7 bases matching TRBD1. CDR1 and CDR2 from the germline V gene are SGHRS and YFSETQ. J gave up 0 bases and V 1 base, and 0 bases lay outside the gene matches. The CDR3 extends over 15 amino acids. CDR3 protein: CASSLQGATNEKLFF. The CDR3, as DNA: TGCGCCAGCAGCTTGCAGGGGGCAACTAATGAAAAACTGTTTTTT.

The V and J genes are TRBV7-3 and TRBJ2-2, with TRBD1 as a possible D gene (6 bases). The CDR3 has 16 residues. Germline V gene sequence: CDR1 SGHTA, CDR2 FQGTGA. V shed 5 bases and J shed 0 bases, with 13 bases lying between them. CDR3 residues: CASSPARGANTGELFF. The CDR3 bases are TGTGCCAGCAGCCCAGCCAGGGGTGCGAACACCGGGGAGCTGTTTTTT.

The V gene is TRBV7-8, the J gene TRBJ2-7; D may be TRBD2 (6 bases). The length of the CDR3 is 16 residues. V was pared by 1 base and J by 1 base, with 14 bases between. Looked up from germline, CDR1 is SGHVS and CDR2 is FQNEAQ. The CDR3 loop reads CASSLGVGTPSYEQYF. The CDR3 DNA follows: TGTGCCAGCAGCTTAGGAGTCGGGACTCCTTCCTACGAGCAGTACTTC.

This sequence joins TRBV4-3 and TRBJ1-2; 11 nucleotides align to TRBD1. V shed 1 base, J shed 7 bases, and the junction held 5 bases outside the gene matches. The CDR3 loop spans 15 amino acids. The V gene's germline CDR1 is LGHNA and CDR2 YSLEER. CDR3 in DNA: TGCGCCAGCAGCCAAGCCGGGACAGGGGGATCTGGCTACACCTTC. This gives the protein CASSQAGTGGSGYTF.

There are a few counts of this clone. The rearrangement joins TRBV11-3 to TRBJ2-2, with D perhaps TRBD2 (5 bases). The CDR3 extends over 16 amino acids. Trimming shortened V by 3 bases and J by 2 bases, and 13 bases separated the two germline ends. Germline CDR1 SGHNT, CDR2 YENEEA. The CDR3 is CASSFGSTVNTGELFF. CDR3 bases: TGTGCCAGCAGCTTTGGGAGCACGGTTAACACCGGGGAGCTGTTTTTT.

This sequence joins TRBV6-5 and TRBJ2-7; D might be TRBD1 (5 bases). Per germline, CDR1 MNHEY and CDR2 SVGAGI. Between the trimmed V and J ends, which lost 6 bases and 2 bases, there was a span of 5 bases. The CDR3 covers 11 residues. The CDR3 nucleotides read TGTGCCAGCAGGGGGCCCTACGAGCAGTACTTC. Protein: CASRGPYEQYF.

The V call is TRBV6-6, the J call TRBJ2-7; 8 bases fit TRBD2. The CDR3 is made up of 14 amino acids. Germline V gene sequence: CDR1 MNHNY, CDR2 SVGAGI (reference sequence). After removal of 7 bases from V and 6 bases from J, the junction contained 11 bases not matched to a gene. The CDR3 bases are TGTGCCAGCAAGGGGCGGGGGGTTGACGGCGAGCAGTACTTC. It specifies CASKGRGVDGEQYF.

The table lists this clone with a count of one. V is TRBV9 and J is TRBJ1-5; D is possibly TRBD1 (6 bases). Trimming removed 0 bases from V and 6 bases from J, with 10 bases in between. Germline V gene lookup returns CDR1 SGDLS and CDR2 YYNGEE. There are 14 residues in the CDR3. The CDR3 DNA is TGTGCCAGCAGCGTAGTGCAGGGGAGTCAGCCCCAGCATTTT. Amino acids: CASSVVQGSQPQHF. The variable domain in full, completed from reference TRBV9 and TRBJ1-5, reads DSGVTQTPKHLITATGQRVTLRCSPRSGDLSVYWYQQSLDQGLQFLIQYYNGEERAKGNILERFSAQQFPDLHSELNLSSLELGDSALYFCASSVVQGSQPQHFGDGTRLSIL.

In this sample, this clone turned up a few times. The CDR3 DNA reads as TGTGCCAGCAGCTTATTCGGTGAAGAGACCCAGTACTTC. Protein product: CASSLFGEETQYF. This chain uses TRBV7-8 with TRBJ2-5; D uncertain. Looked up from germline, CDR1 is SGHVS and CDR2 is FQNEAQ. The CDR3 totals 13 residues. With 2 bases removed from V and 3 bases from J, the gap between germline ends came to 7 bases.

This clone was detected only once. V usage is TRBV5-1 and J usage is TRBJ1-1, with 11 bases lining up with TRBD1. The CDR3 runs to 14 residues. Germline CDR1 and CDR2: SGHRS and YFSETQ. The V and J ends lost 4 bases and 5 bases, in that order; junction bases with no gene match: 4. As DNA, the CDR3 is TGCGCCAGCAGCCAGGGACAGGGGGGAACTGAAGCTTTCTTT. Its translation is CASSQGQGGTEAFF.

V is TRBV6-5 and J is TRBJ2-7, with D possibly TRBD2 on 7 matching bases. Germline V lookup: CDR1 MNHEY, CDR2 SVGAGI. This CDR3 has 16 amino acids. V lost 0 bases and J lost 7, with 19 bases in between. The CDR3 DNA sequence: TGTGCCAGCAGTTACTCGAGCAGGGGACTACGGGGGGAGCAGTACTTC. This codes for CASSYSSRGLRGEQYF.